This entry concerns a single TCR beta chain. One end of the junction is discordant with germline, which a read error may explain. The data originate from a study of identifying expanded T cells in peripheral blood. Sequencing was performed with immunoSEQ multiplex PCR; in TCRdb, only in-frame clones are kept and a portion is missing. This sample carries about 85,000 clones, about 88% of them seen once, and the ten largest clones take roughly 3.1%. The sequencing sample was made of blood. This TCR derives from a person aged 18-70 years in good health.

CDR3 amino acids: CASSRRFRQGDPAKTVF. CDR3 sequence (DNA): TGTGCCAGCAGCCGGAGGTTTCGACAGGGCGATCCGGCAAAAACTGTTTTT. The chain joins TRBV5-6 to TRBJ1-4; 7 bases line up with TRBD1. There are 17 residues in the CDR3. Germline V gene sequence: CDR1 SGHDT, CDR2 YYEEEE.